The 16 T cell receptor beta chains listed next were all sequenced from one sample in a study of T cell changes during pregnancy in multiple sclerosis. The method was immunoSEQ multiplex PCR; TCRdb's version includes in-frame clones alone and lacks a portion of them. The sample has about 44,000 clones, approximately 90% seen once. Sample: CD4+ T cells from peripheral blood mononuclear cells, taken after pregnancy. The receptors here all came from a female donor with multiple sclerosis, enrolled in a pregnancy study.

The genes are TRBV30 and TRBJ2-4; 9 bases fit TRBD1. The length of the CDR3 is 11 residues. After removal of 8 bases from V and 13 bases from J, the junction contained 9 bases not matched to a gene. Per the germline V gene, CDR1 is GTSNPN and CDR2 is SVGIG (reference sequence). The CDR3 protein is CAATQGAHQYF. CDR3 sequence (DNA): TGTGCCGCGACACAGGGGGCCCACCAGTACTTC. The full variable domain, with the rest looked up from reference TRBV30 and TRBJ2-4, is SQTIHQWPATLVQPVGSPLSLECTVEGTSNPNLYWYRQAAGRGLQLLFYSVGIGQISSEVPQNLSASRPQDRQFILSSKKLLLSDSGFYLCAATQGAHQYFGAGTRLSVL.

The rearrangement links TRBV7-2 to TRBJ2-1; weak D call: TRBD2 (5 bases). Deletions cut 0 bases from V and 8 bases from J, with 8 bases between. CDR1 is SGHTA and CDR2 is FQGNSA in the germline V gene. The CDR3 has 13 amino acids. The CDR3 reads CASSLARAHEQFF. The DNA for the CDR3 is TGTGCCAGCAGCTTAGCGCGGGCCCATGAGCAGTTCTTC.

This clone has a single count. The genes are TRBV28 and TRBJ2-2; the D gene is possibly TRBD2 (5 bases). Germline lookup yields CDR1 MDHEN and CDR2 SYDVKM. This CDR3 comprises 15 residues. V gave up 4 bases and J gave up 0 bases, with 9 bases separating them. As DNA, the CDR3 is TGTGCCAGCAGTTACCGGGATACGAACACCGGGGAGCTGTTTTTT. Its protein product is CASSYRDTNTGELFF. Based on the CDR3 plus reference TRBV28 and TRBJ2-2, the full variable domain is DVKVTQSSRYLVKRTGEKVFLECVQDMDHENMFWYRQDPGLGLRLIYFSYDVKMKEKGDIPEGYSVSREKKERFSLILESASTNQTSMYLCASSYRDTNTGELFFGEGSRLTVL.

CDR3: CASRVTSGNDEQFF. The CDR3 DNA is TGTGCCAGCAGGGTAACTAGCGGGAATGATGAGCAGTTCTTC. J is TRBJ2-1 and V is TRBV9; 10 nucleotides line up with TRBD2. Germline loops: CDR1 SGDLS, CDR2 YYNGEE. CDR3 size: 14 residues. V lost 5 bases and J lost 8; bases outside the gene matches: 7.

The rearrangement links TRBV5-4 to TRBJ2-1; 8 bases agree with TRBD1. V lost 4 bases, J lost 1 base, and 4 bases stayed unmatched. The CDR3 spans 15 residues. Germline V gives CDR1 SGHNT, CDR2 YYREEE (reference sequence). Here the CDR3 DNA reads TGTGCCAGCAGCCAGGGGGCAGGGTCCTACAATGAGCAGTTCTTC. It codes for CASSQGAGSYNEQFF.

The chain recombines TRBV5-1 with TRBJ2-7; tentatively, D is TRBD1 (6 bases). Trimming left V 4 bases short and J 2 bases short, with 13 bases between. This CDR3 has 14 amino acids. Germline V gene sequence: CDR1 SGHRS, CDR2 YFSETQ. The CDR3 spells CASSGGQPPYEQYF. CDR3 bases: TGCGCCAGCAGCGGAGGACAGCCCCCCTACGAGCAGTACTTC.

The DNA for the CDR3 is TGTGCCATCAGTGAACTAGGGGGTAACTATGGCTACACCTTC. It translates to CAISELGGNYGYTF. The chain joins TRBV10-3 to TRBJ1-2, with D perhaps matching TRBD1 (6 bases). V was cut by 3 bases and J by 1 base, with 9 bases left in between. Germline V lookup: CDR1 ENHRY, CDR2 SYGVKD. The CDR3 runs to 14 residues.

The J gene is TRBJ2-7, the V gene TRBV28; the D gene is possibly TRBD2 (5 bases). Germline CDR1 MDHEN, CDR2 SYDVKM. The ends were cut back, 6 bases at V and 7 bases at J, with 22 bases in the middle. The CDR3 spans 15 residues. CDR3 protein: CASSTGSPLSWEQYF. As DNA, the CDR3 is TGTGCCAGCAGCACGGGGAGTCCGTTGTCCTGGGAGCAGTACTTC.

The chain links TRBV10-1 to TRBJ2-3, with D possibly being TRBD2 (5 bases). Per the germline V gene, CDR1 is WNHNN and CDR2 is SYGVQD (reference sequence). V was pared by 6 bases and J by 6 bases, with 16 bases between. The CDR3 spans 14 residues. The CDR3 loop is CASRPDSGMDTQYF. CDR3 DNA: TGCGCCAGCAGGCCGGACTCTGGTATGGATACGCAGTATTTT.

CDR3 in DNA: TGTGCCAGCAGCGCCCTCCCTAGCGGCGCAGATACGCAGTATTTT. Translation gives CASSALPSGADTQYF. The chain has TRBV13 and TRBJ2-3; 7 bases agree with TRBD2. CDR1 is PRHDT and CDR2 is FYEKMQ in the germline V gene (reference sequence). Trimming cost V 5 bases and J 4 bases; bases outside gene matches: 9. CDR3 length equals 15 residues.

The chain links TRBV5-4 to TRBJ2-5, with 7 bases that match TRBD1. CDR3 length equals 13 residues. V lost 4 bases to trimming and J lost 4 bases; unmatched junction nucleotides: 4. Germline V CDR1 and CDR2: SGHNT, YYREEE (reference sequence). CDR3: CASSQTGLETQYF. The CDR3 nucleotides read TGTGCCAGCAGCCAGACAGGGCTAGAGACCCAGTACTTC.

The V call is TRBV7-9, the J call TRBJ2-3, with 8 bases matching TRBD1. Germline V lookup: CDR1 SEHNR, CDR2 FQNEAQ (reference sequence). The V gene end was trimmed by 4 bases and the J gene end by 2 bases; junction bases not matched to a gene: 5. This CDR3 is 15 amino acids long. CDR3 protein: CASSSGGAITDTQYF. The CDR3, as DNA: TGTGCCAGCAGCTCAGGGGGCGCGATCACAGATACGCAGTATTTT.

This clone was seen a handful of times. The V call is TRBV19, the J call TRBJ1-2, with 8 bases matching TRBD1. CDR1 is LNHDA, CDR2 SQIVND, per germline (reference sequence). Unmatched junction bases numbered 10, after V lost 2 bases and J lost 8 bases. This CDR3 is 15 amino acids long. The CDR3 DNA follows: TGTGCCAGTAGTATAACCCCCCCAGGGGGCCGAGGCTACACCTTC. Protein sequence: CASSITPPGGRGYTF.

The chain uses TRBV7-3 and TRBJ2-3; D unclear. CDR3 length: 16 residues. Germline V gene lookup returns CDR1 SGHTA and CDR2 FQGTGA. Trimming stripped 1 base from V and 1 base from J, with 12 bases between. CDR3 region: CASSLNFAARTDTQYF. The CDR3 region has the DNA TGTGCCAGCAGCTTAAACTTTGCGGCCCGCACAGATACGCAGTATTTT.

This clone was seen more than once but under ten times. The V call is TRBV10-3, the J call TRBJ1-1; tentative D call: TRBD1 (5 bases). The V and J ends lost 6 bases and 4 bases respectively, with 15 bases between them. Germline lookup yields CDR1 ENHRY and CDR2 SYGVKD. CDR3 length: 14 amino acids. The CDR3 DNA reads as TGTGCCATCAGCCCGAGTACGACAGCCACTGAAGCTTTCTTT. Translated, it gives CAISPSTTATEAFF.

This sequence joins TRBV10-3 and TRBJ2-7; 8 bases are a match to TRBD2. Germline loops: CDR1 ENHRY, CDR2 SYGVKD. The CDR3 has 16 amino acids. V trimming: 5 bases; J trimming: 1 base; junction bases outside the gene matches: 10. The DNA of the CDR3 is TGTGCCATCAGTTCTCACGGGAGCGGGAGTTCCTACGAGCAGTACTTC. This sequence encodes CAISSHGSGSSYEQYF.